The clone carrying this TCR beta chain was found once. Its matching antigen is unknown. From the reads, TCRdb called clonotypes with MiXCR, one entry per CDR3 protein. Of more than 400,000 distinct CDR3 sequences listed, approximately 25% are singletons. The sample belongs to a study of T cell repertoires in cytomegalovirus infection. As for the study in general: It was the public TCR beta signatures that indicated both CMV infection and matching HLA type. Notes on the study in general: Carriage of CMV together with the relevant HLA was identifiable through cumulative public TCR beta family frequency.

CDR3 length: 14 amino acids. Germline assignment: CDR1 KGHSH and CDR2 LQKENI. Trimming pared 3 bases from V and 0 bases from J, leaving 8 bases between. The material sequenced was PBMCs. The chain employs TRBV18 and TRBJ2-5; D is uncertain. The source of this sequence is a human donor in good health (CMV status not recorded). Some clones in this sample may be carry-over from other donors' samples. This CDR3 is CASSPLKYQETQYF. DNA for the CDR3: TGTGCCAGCTCACCGCTCAAGTACCAAGAGACCCAGTACTTC.